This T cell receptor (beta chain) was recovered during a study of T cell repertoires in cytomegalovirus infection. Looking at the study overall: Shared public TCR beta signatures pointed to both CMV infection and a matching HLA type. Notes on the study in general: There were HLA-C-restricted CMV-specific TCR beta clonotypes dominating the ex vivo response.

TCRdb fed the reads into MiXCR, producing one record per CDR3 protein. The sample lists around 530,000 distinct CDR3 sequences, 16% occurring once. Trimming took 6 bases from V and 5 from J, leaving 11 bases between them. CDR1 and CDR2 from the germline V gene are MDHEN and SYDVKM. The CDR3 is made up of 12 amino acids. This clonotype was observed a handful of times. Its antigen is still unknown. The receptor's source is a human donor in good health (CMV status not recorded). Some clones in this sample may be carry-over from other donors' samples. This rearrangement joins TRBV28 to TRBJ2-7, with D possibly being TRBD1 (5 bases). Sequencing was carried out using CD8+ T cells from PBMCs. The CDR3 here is CASSDPTDEQYF. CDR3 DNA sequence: TGTGCCAGCAGCGATCCGACAGACGAGCAGTACTTC.